One T cell receptor (beta chain) is described in this entry. The antigen this receptor binds is unknown. No quality values exist for individual bases; no much larger clone is one base distant. The CDR3 contains 14 residues, cysteine and phenylalanine counted. The sequence is cut down to CDR3 DNA, 42 bases in frame from base 1. The junction carries 10 bases between V and J, which are trimmed by 4 bases and 1 base respectively. According to the germline V gene, CDR1 reads MDHEN and CDR2 reads SYDVKM. The cohort comprised 550 to 700 healthy bone marrow donors. All cohort members were sampled while nominally healthy, although unrecorded immune exposures were likely present. The donor tested CMV seropositive, placing the donor among the approximately 290 seropositive members of the cohort. A peripheral blood sample was collected from each donor, and TCR beta sequencing was performed on peripheral blood mononuclear cells. The Qiagen DNeasy Blood Extraction Kit was used to extract genomic DNA from the blood cell samples.

This entry belongs to a study of cytomegalovirus exposure and HLA in healthy donors listed by TCRdb under 2017. Study-wide context: According to an earlier analysis of a few hundred of the donors, 200 million or so T cells yielded roughly 110 million unique TCR beta sequences and about 280 Gb of sequence data. To study patterns of TCR occurrence, a later analysis re-analyzed previously published TCR beta repertoires from around 700 donors and added high-resolution HLA genotyping. A later genetic analysis took genome-wide SNP genotypes for about 65% of the 666 donors and used that subset as a discovery cohort. The study aimed to test whether cataloging public T cell receptors could reveal signatures of past pathogen exposure. Among the roughly 390 genotyped donors, under 90% belonged to the genetic ancestry cluster associated with self-reported Caucasian donors. Donor age, sex, ethnicity and CMV serostatus were collected together with the repertoire data. The number of typed donors differed by locus: about 620-640 for A, B, C, DRB1 and DQB1; 500 to 550 for DQA1; 600 to 610 for DPA1; and about 450 for DPB1. Several DR-DQ haplotypes were treated as single units for association and clustering because of strong linkage in the cohort. Every discovery cohort repertoire had been produced on one sequencing platform. To predict cytomegalovirus infection status, the study brought together high-throughput TCR immunosequencing, statistical association of individual TCRs with disease status, and machine learning. Along with the roughly 700-subject first cohort, a separate validation cohort of over a hundred different subjects was used. An early release that covered 640 HLA-typed donors contained approximately 300 gigabases of sequencing data and 70 million to 100 million unique TCR sequences. Rather than drawing on any new phenotypic data, the later analysis identified candidate immune exposures from TCR beta sequences and the way those sequences occurred across donors. An earlier analysis of 587 of the donors used high-throughput TCR beta sequencing to judge whether each TCR beta V gene segment behaved as functional or pseudogenic. HLA typing included class I and class II loci at four-digit resolution. The study profiled the T cell repertoires of some 610 subjects by immunosequencing and related them to cytomegalovirus serostatus. Among several hundred genotyped donors of the cohort, an average of around 250,000 unique TCR beta nucleotide sequences was sequenced per donor, of which approximately 18% were non-productive. General findings and caveats noted by the study authors: When HLA alleles, especially DR and DQ, strongly co-occurred, attributing TCR associations to individual alleles was difficult. Immune exposure information for the cohort was limited to CMV serostatus. Correlated functional status among segregating V segments might reflect linkage disequilibrium, but an unknown experimental factor could not be ruled out. Compared with the roughly 710-donor mean, donors in an Asian-associated ancestry cluster had fewer N-insertions in productive TCRs, according to a later genetic analysis. Specific HLA alleles were associated with 15,000 to 20,000 TCR beta sequences at a false discovery rate of 0.05 in a later analysis. In vitro tests confirmed that three of the cytomegalovirus-associated TCR beta chains recognize cytomegalovirus antigens. In a later analysis, HLA-associated TCR beta chains showed more clonal expansion and lower generation probabilities than non-associated chains that were equally common. A group of highly shared sequence variants was considered likely to be a technical artifact of the sequencing pipeline. Only TCR beta chains were sequenced in this cohort, and the absence of alpha or paired-chain data limited detectable features. A further reported finding was that TCR beta sequences accurately predicted the HLA-A and HLA-B alleles for most subjects in the first cohort. The authors suggested that the approach could potentially be generalized to other disease states and immunological phenotypes. Cytomegalovirus status was reported to be diagnosed by the classifier with high specificity and sensitivity in both the original and validation cohorts. According to a later analysis, parvovirus B19, influenza, CMV and Epstein-Barr virus appeared linked to several top co-occurrence clusters. Most TCR sequences were seen in very few donors, while some public TCRs were found in many individuals. Because HLA typing was missing for some donors at each locus, association tests included only the typed subset. Sequencing depth was assumed to be roughly uniform across donors in the presence/absence analyses, though that assumption may not hold. In the study, some 160 TCR beta chains were listed as associated with cytomegalovirus. A later analysis found that TCR association rates varied across HLA loci, with DRB1 alleles showing the most associated TCRs and HLA-C alleles the fewest. In an earlier analysis of fewer than 700 of the donors, most TCR beta V segments appeared in productive rearrangements about 90% or about 30% of the time, broadly matching IMGT annotations. In a later analysis, most CMV-associated TCR beta chains were found to appear HLA-restricted, with HLA associations seemingly driven largely by CMV exposure. The 87-base-pair reads could not distinguish some IMGT-functional V segments, including TRBV6-2 and TRBV6-3, so those segments were excluded. A later genetic analysis associated a missense DCLRE1C variant with V-gene and J-gene trimming of TCR beta chains, and an independent cohort replicated the association. Over 15 rarely observed V segments, including chromosome 9 orphons, were excluded from the earlier analysis of approximately 500 of the donors because counts were too low.

The library was made by the immunoSEQ multiplex PCR assay. A mixture of 60 forward primers for TCR Vbeta segments and 13 reverse primers for TCR Jbeta segments was used in the multiplex PCR. The CDR3 region of rearranged TCR beta genes was amplified from genomic DNA by a multiplex PCR assay. Amplified TCR beta libraries were sequenced as 87-base-pair reads on the Illumina HiSeq System. The original pipeline was this. Across the 640 or so repertoires, a later analysis counted 80 million or so unique TCR beta chains, 9.5 million to 12 million of which were shared by at least two donors. Raw reads were error-corrected and collapsed into unique sequences by a nearest-neighbor algorithm in which closely related sequences were merged to remove PCR and sequencing errors. CDR3 sequences were aligned to IMGT reference sequences to assign V, D and J gene segments. For a sequence to be retained, a match of at least six nucleotides to both a V gene segment and a J gene segment was required. Rearrangements were called productive when the CDR3 lacked stop codons and stayed in frame with V and J; all others were non-productive. CDR3 was defined according to IMGT convention as the region running from the second conserved V-encoded cysteine to the conserved J-encoded phenylalanine. Sequences without an unambiguous match to a single V gene segment were excluded from the earlier analysis of about 640 of the donors. An earlier analysis of around 600 of the donors classified V segments as functional when productive rearrangements were above 56.7% and as segregating when the standard deviation between donors was above 5%. A statistical classification framework was built to diagnose cytomegalovirus status from the catalog of TCR beta chain sequences. A later analysis assigned V and J genes by comparing TCR nucleotide sequences with IMGT/GENE-DB human TR gene sequences. Using the TCRdist pipeline, a later analysis assigned CDR3 sequences along with most-parsimonious VDJ recombination scenarios. A later analysis defined each TCR beta chain by its CDR3 amino acid sequence plus V-gene family, and excluded reads lacking a unique V-gene family. As a way to deal with suspected cross-contamination and a sequencing artifact, a later analysis dropped under 600 nucleotide sequences that were highly shared and had low generation probability. In a later analysis, a clonal expansion index for each public chain was calculated from normalized within-repertoire ranks of inferred template counts. Generation probabilities in a later analysis came from a VDJ recombination model fitted to out-of-frame rearrangements, and those results were checked against IGoR. In a later analysis, TCR-TCR, TCR-HLA and TCR-CMV co-occurrence was scored with hypergeometric tests, and a repertoire-size bias correction was applied to TCR pairs. To estimate false discovery rates, a later analysis permuted the HLA or CMV assignments 20 times. A later analysis grouped co-occurring TCRs with DBSCAN, adding TCRdist sequence similarity when clustering within HLA-allele-positive subsets. Repertoires with fewer than 30,000 or more than 120,000 public chains, plus five repertoires with anomalous nucleotide sharing, were excluded from co-occurrence clustering. The source is immuneACCESS, and TCRdb retained only in-frame sequences with V and J called. Part of the clones is not carried over; for the studies checked, unresolved V genes explain less than half of this, and the remainder is unexplained. V and J calls and clone size are copied from that table; D and trimming were computed from the DNA. The table for this sample lists 80,000 to 95,000 clones; about 78% of them were counted only once. The top ten clones comprise approximately 5.6% of the sample.

The rearranged segments are TRBV28 and TRBJ1-1; no D gene is confidently identified. This receptor was identified in a man between 18 and 35 years old in good health and CMV-seropositive. Sequenced sample: PBMCs. The DNA is as follows: TGTGCCAGCAGTTCCCCGGCGGAGAACACTGAAGCTTTCTTT. Its protein reads: CASSSPAENTEAFF.